The 30 T cell receptor beta chains reported below all come from one sample, sequenced in a study of blood T cells in healthy people across ages. With a J-beta primer mix and a sample-barcoded 5' primer, a second PCR ran roughly 7 to 11 cycles. A single record per CDR3 protein comes from TCRdb applying MiXCR to the 5' RACE reads. In the table there are over 500,000 distinct CDR3 sequences, 40% to 65% of which are singletons. Input material: blood. Receptors were obtained from a woman older than 75 in good health.

The rearrangement joins TRBV4-2 to TRBJ2-1; tentatively, D is TRBD1 (5 bases). Germline loops: CDR1 LGHNA, CDR2 YNFKEQ. The CDR3 totals 19 residues. CDR3 sequence (DNA): TGTCCCCCGAAATACCCAGACAGTTATTCTAATAGCTCCTACAATGAGCAGTTCTTC. This gives the protein CPPKYPDSYSNSSYNEQFF.

This clonotype was counted many times. The V gene is TRBV20-1, the J gene TRBJ2-3; D might be TRBD1 or TRBD2, each matching 5 bases. Trimming pared 3 bases from V and 4 bases from J, leaving 14 bases between. This CDR3 has 14 residues. Germline assignment: CDR1 DFQATT and CDR2 SNEGSKA (reference sequence). CDR3 sequence (DNA): TGCAGTGCTAGGCGAGGGGAAAGCCCAGATACGCAGTATTTT. This gives the protein CSARRGESPDTQYF.

The gene calls are TRBV5-1 and TRBJ1-4; no clear D. The germline V and J ends were trimmed by 2 bases and 0 bases, with 11 bases remaining between them. This CDR3 comprises 16 residues. Germline V gene data show CDR1 as SGHRS and CDR2 as YFSETQ. This CDR3 reads CASSFGQISTNEKLFF. The DNA for the CDR3 is TGCGCCAGCAGCTTCGGTCAGATTTCAACTAATGAAAAACTGTTTTTT.

A few counts support this clonotype. The gene calls are TRBV12-3 or TRBV12-4 and TRBJ1-4, with a possible D match to TRBD1 (6 bases). This CDR3 region has 11 residues. Trimming stripped 3 bases from V and 14 bases from J, with 10 bases between. For the CDR3, the DNA is TGTGCCAGCAGTTTGGGGGGCCTCCTGTTTTTT. Amino acids: CASSLGGLLFF.

This clonotype was recorded at least ten times. The rearrangement uses TRBV28 and TRBJ2-6, with D hard to call. The germline CDR1 and CDR2 sequences are MDHEN and SYDVKM. The ends were cut back, 3 bases at V and 1 base at J, with 10 bases in the middle. The length of the CDR3 is 16 residues. CDR3 in amino acids: CASSFGQSSGANVLTF. Here the CDR3 DNA reads TGTGCCAGCAGTTTTGGTCAGTCGTCTGGGGCCAACGTCCTGACTTTC.

This clonotype was seen ten or more times. The V call is TRBV15, the J call TRBJ2-7, with TRBD2 matching over 10 bases. The junction had 4 bases not matched to a gene; V was cut back by 1 base and J by 4 bases. Germline CDR1 LNHNV, CDR2 YYDKDF (reference sequence). This CDR3 is 15 amino acids long. CDR3 nucleotide sequence: TGTGCCACCAGCAGAGTACTACTAGCGGGGTACGAGCAGTACTTC. It yields the protein CATSRVLLAGYEQYF.

The chain uses TRBV5-1 and TRBJ2-2; D perhaps matches TRBD1 (6 bases). V was pared by 1 base and J by 7 bases, with 14 bases between. The length of the CDR3 is 15 residues. Germline lookup yields CDR1 SGHRS and CDR2 YFSETQ. The CDR3 DNA reads as TGCGCCAGCAGCTTGCGCCAGGGGCAGGACGGGGAGCTGTTTTTT. Residues: CASSLRQGQDGELFF.

This clonotype appeared many times. The genes are TRBV29-1 and TRBJ1-1; possibly TRBD1 for D (6 bases). Germline loops: CDR1 SQVTM, CDR2 ANQGSEA. V lost 7 bases and J 4 bases, leaving 16 bases between the germline ends. The CDR3 loop spans 13 amino acids. CDR3 coding DNA: TGCAGCGCCCTCTTGGGGGCGGCCACTGAAGCTTTCTTT. Translated, it gives CSALLGAATEAFF.

The chain combines TRBV28 with TRBJ2-5; 10 positions match TRBD2. The germline CDR1 and CDR2 sequences are MDHEN and SYDVKM. V lost 4 bases to trimming and J lost 11 bases; unmatched junction nucleotides: 16. This CDR3 region has 16 residues. The CDR3 loop reads CASSSLAGVGGNEQYF. CDR3 DNA: TGTGCCAGCAGTTCTCTAGCGGGAGTTGGGGGAAATGAGCAGTACTTC. Looking up the rest from reference TRBV28 and TRBJ2-5 gives the full variable domain: DVKVTQSSRYLVKRTGEKVFLECVQDMDHENMFWYRQDPGLGLRLIYFSYDVKMKEKGDIPEGYSVSREKKERFSLILESASTNQTSMYLCASSSLAGVGGNEQYFGPGTRLLVL.

The CDR3, as DNA: TGTGCCAGCAGCGGGGACAGGGATCCGTATGGCTACACCTTC. Protein product: CASSGDRDPYGYTF. The genes are TRBV7-9 and TRBJ1-2; 9 bases agree with TRBD1. Losses at the gene ends were 5 bases for V and 5 bases for J; bases not matched to a gene: 6. The CDR3 sequence is 14 residues long. CDR1 is SEHNR, CDR2 FQNEAQ, per germline (reference sequence).

Details on this clonotype: Germline and junction disagree at one end, which may indicate a read error. The rearrangement joins TRBV3-1 to TRBJ2-3; 8 bases agree with TRBD2. Per germline, CDR1 LGHDT and CDR2 YNNKEL (reference sequence). The CDR3 extends over 15 amino acids. The CDR3 DNA follows: TGTGCCAGCAACGGGGGGGGCAAGAGCACAGATACGCATTATTTT. As protein: CASNGGGKSTDTHYF.

The CDR3 bases are TGCGCCAGCAGCCAGGGGACTCTTATAGACGAGCAGTACTTC. It is translated as CASSQGTLIDEQYF. This rearrangement joins TRBV4-3 to TRBJ2-5; perhaps TRBD2 as D (6 bases). The J call is in doubt because the DNA end fits TRBJ2-7 better. Germline CDR1 is LGHNA and CDR2 is YSLEER. The CDR3 has 14 residues.

The chain recombines TRBV6-6 with TRBJ2-1; TRBD2 aligns across 11 bases. CDR1 and CDR2 (germline): MNHNY, SVGAGI (reference sequence). The CDR3 totals 15 residues. V trimming: 7 bases; J trimming: 8 bases; junction bases outside the gene matches: 10. The chain's CDR3 is CASTDPGTSGYEQFF. DNA for the CDR3: TGTGCCAGCACCGATCCCGGGACTAGCGGATATGAGCAGTTCTTC.

The chain has TRBV2 and TRBJ2-5; tentative D call: TRBD1 (6 bases). Germline CDR1 and CDR2: SNHLY and FYNNEI. CDR3 size: 13 residues. Trimming removed 5 bases from V and 11 bases from J, with 18 bases in between. The CDR3 sequence: CASSRQDLNEQYF. The CDR3 DNA reads as TGTGCCAGCAGTAGACAGGACCTCAATGAGCAGTACTTC.

As concerns this clonotype: A much larger clone differs by one base, so this may be a read error. V gene TRBV5-6 combines with J gene TRBJ2-7; no definite D call. Trimming left V 2 bases short and J 7 bases short, with 10 bases between. CDR1 is SGHDT, CDR2 YYEEEE, per germline. The CDR3 is 12 residues long. CDR3 sequence: CASSLQWNEQYF. CDR3 coding DNA: TGTGCCAGCAGCTTACAGTGGAATGAGCAGTACTTC.

This chain joins TRBV19 and TRBJ2-1, with 8 positions matching TRBD2. In germline, CDR1 is LNHDA, CDR2 SQIVND (reference sequence). The CDR3 consists of 16 residues. J lost 8 bases, V lost 3 bases, and 12 bases had no gene match. CDR3 in amino acids: CASSIVAGSLGDEQFF. The CDR3 nucleotides read TGTGCCAGTAGTATTGTAGCGGGAAGCCTAGGGGATGAGCAGTTCTTC.

The chain carries TRBV27 and TRBJ1-5, with a tentative D call TRBD1 (6 bases). Looked up from germline, CDR1 is MNHEY and CDR2 is SMNVEV (reference sequence). The V end lost 6 bases, the J end lost 4 bases, and 13 bases lay between the germline ends. This CDR3 contains 14 residues. The CDR3 DNA follows: TGTGCCAGCAGAAACGAAGGACAGAATCAGCCCCAGCATTTT. It translates to CASRNEGQNQPQHF.

A word on this clonotype: Possible read error: a much larger clone is one base away. The CDR3 loop reads CASRGGVSNQPLHF. In DNA form, the CDR3 reads TGTGCCAGCAGGGGTGGGGTGAGCAATCAGCCCCTGCATTTT. The chain joins TRBV12-3 or TRBV12-4 to TRBJ1-5; D call uncertain. The CDR3 is made up of 14 amino acids.

This clonotype was seen many times. This chain connects TRBV2 to TRBJ2-1; weak D call: TRBD1 (6 bases). There are 13 residues in the CDR3. Germline-derived CDR1 and CDR2 are SNHLY and FYNNEI. With 5 bases removed from V and 5 bases from J, the gap between germline ends came to 10 bases. This CDR3 reads CASSKDSNNEQFF. In DNA, the CDR3 is TGTGCCAGCAGTAAGGACAGTAACAATGAGCAGTTCTTC.

V gene TRBV9 combines with J gene TRBJ1-2; TRBD1 matches at 10 bases. V lost 4 bases, J lost 8 bases, and 11 bases stayed unmatched. The CDR3 covers 15 residues. Per the germline V gene, CDR1 is SGDLS and CDR2 is YYNGEE. CDR3 sequence reads: CASSSGETGGRGYTF. CDR3 in DNA: TGTGCCAGCAGCTCAGGGGAGACAGGGGGCAGAGGCTACACCTTC.

In regard to this clonotype: Its ends do not fully match the called genes, so a read error is possible. The chain carries TRBV5-1 and TRBJ2-1, with D perhaps TRBD2 (5 bases). The CDR3 consists of 15 residues. CDR1 is SGHRS and CDR2 is YFSETQ in the germline V gene. Written as DNA, the CDR3 is TGCGACAGCAGCTTGGTTGCGGGTAACCACAATGAGCAGTTCTTC. Translating gives CDSSLVAGNHNEQFF. The full variable domain, completed using reference TRBV5-1 and TRBJ2-1, is KAGVTQTPRYLIKTRGQQVTLSCSPISGHRSVSWYQQTPGQGLQFLFEYFSETQRNKGNFPGRFSGRQFSNSRSEMNVSTLELGDSALYLCDSSLVAGNHNEQFFGPGTRLTVL.

The chain employs TRBV4-2 and TRBJ1-2; the match to TRBD1 covers 10 bases. V lost 4 bases, J lost 5 bases, and 10 bases stayed unmatched. Germline V lookup: CDR1 LGHNA, CDR2 YNFKEQ. The CDR3 spans 16 residues. CDR3 amino acids: CASSLGQGVFGYGYTF. CDR3 DNA sequence: TGTGCCAGCAGCCTTGGACAGGGGGTATTCGGTTATGGCTACACCTTC.

This clonotype was counted ten times or more. This chain connects TRBV20-1 to TRBJ2-5; D not resolved. V was trimmed by 3 bases and J by 4 bases, leaving 15 bases between them. CDR3 size: 14 residues. In germline, CDR1 is DFQATT, CDR2 SNEGSKA (reference sequence). In nucleotides, the CDR3 is TGCAGTGCTAGTTTGGGCAGTCGAGGAGAGACCCAGTACTTC. Its translation: CSASLGSRGETQYF.

This clonotype has only one observation. The V and J genes are TRBV4-1 and TRBJ2-5; D possibly corresponds to TRBD1 (5 bases). This CDR3 comprises 18 residues. V lost 0 bases, J lost 11 bases, and 28 bases lay in between. Germline loops: CDR1 MGHRA, CDR2 YSYEKL. The CDR3 reads CASSQERSGRVSYNEQYF. The CDR3 bases are TGCGCCAGCAGCCAAGAACGTTCCGGCAGGGTGTCCTACAATGAGCAGTACTTC.

The chain joins TRBV20-1 to TRBJ2-3; weak D call: TRBD2 (6 bases). Germline lookup yields CDR1 DFQATT and CDR2 SNEGSKA (reference sequence). The CDR3 consists of 12 residues. CDR3 residues: CSGRGTGDTQYF. CDR3 nucleotide sequence: TGCAGCGGTCGGGGGACGGGAGATACGCAGTATTTT.

The chain employs TRBV15 and TRBJ2-3; possibly TRBD2 for D (5 bases). Germline V gene sequence: CDR1 LNHNV, CDR2 YYDKDF (reference sequence). Trimming cost V 3 bases and J 2 bases, with 9 bases left between them. There are 14 residues in the CDR3. The CDR3 loop is CATSRRGLTDTQYF. The CDR3, as DNA: TGTGCCACCAGCAGGCGCGGACTCACAGATACGCAGTATTTT. The whole variable domain, filled in from reference TRBV15 and TRBJ2-3, reads DAMVIQNPRYQVTQFGKPVTLSCSQTLNHNVMYWYQQKSSQAPKLLFHYYDKDFNNEADTPDNFQSRRPNTSFCFLDIRSPGLGDTAMYLCATSRRGLTDTQYFGPGTRLTVL.

This rearrangement joins TRBV29-1 to TRBJ2-4, with 12 bases aligning to TRBD1. This CDR3 has 15 residues. The germline gives CDR1 SQVTM, CDR2 ANQGSEA. Unmatched junction bases numbered 3, after V lost 4 bases and J lost 2 bases. CDR3 nucleotides: TGCAGCGTTGCCCGGGACAGGGGGCCCAAAAACATTCAGTACTTC. Protein product: CSVARDRGPKNIQYF.

Many counts were recorded for this clonotype. The rearrangement joins TRBV29-1 to TRBJ2-1, with 11 bases fitting TRBD2. V lost 5 bases and J lost 3; bases outside the gene matches: 15. Germline V gene lookup returns CDR1 SQVTM and CDR2 ANQGSEA. The CDR3 is 18 amino acids. CDR3 residues: CSVYSGRALDPVYNEQFF. The CDR3 nucleotides are TGCAGCGTTTATAGCGGGAGGGCCCTCGATCCCGTCTACAATGAGCAGTTCTTC.

This clonotype has at least ten counts. The rearrangement joins TRBV20-1 to TRBJ2-7; D may correspond to TRBD1 or TRBD2 (5 bases each). CDR1 is DFQATT, CDR2 SNEGSKA, per germline (reference sequence). With 1 base removed from V and 2 bases from J, the gap between germline ends came to 12 bases. The CDR3 has 14 amino acids. CDR3 in amino acids: CSARGRDVTYEQYF. The CDR3 DNA reads as TGCAGTGCTAGAGGAAGGGACGTAACCTACGAGCAGTACTTC.

The chain combines TRBV20-1 with TRBJ2-3; D is possibly TRBD1 (7 bases). Germline V lookup: CDR1 DFQATT, CDR2 SNEGSKA (reference sequence). CDR3 length: 14 amino acids. The V and J ends lost 3 bases and 3 bases respectively, with 13 bases between them. The CDR3 bases are TGCAGTGCTAGCAGGGGGGTGGGAACAGATACGCAGTATTTT. Its protein is CSASRGVGTDTQYF.